One and the same sample provided the 26 T cell receptor beta chains below, sequenced in a study of lymphopenia after photon versus proton radiotherapy. The table came from immunoSEQ multiplex PCR; TCRdb's copy has only in-frame clones and leaves some out. The sample records more than 70,000 clones, around 88% being singletons. Sequenced material: peripheral blood, taken from a patient treated with proton-based radiotherapy. Receptor source: a man aged 60 to 75 with pancreatic cancer.

This rearrangement joins TRBV29-1 to TRBJ2-1, with TRBD2 matching 8 bases. Germline CDR1 reads SQVTM; CDR2 reads ANQGSEA. The CDR3 covers 16 residues. V gave up 4 bases and J gave up 5 bases; unmatched junction bases: 13. CDR3 in amino acids: CSVVGSVREGNNEQFF. Written as DNA, the CDR3 is TGCAGCGTTGTAGGGTCGGTCCGGGAGGGCAACAATGAGCAGTTCTTC.

The chain has TRBV28 and TRBJ1-2; D remains ambiguous. Per germline, CDR1 MDHEN and CDR2 SYDVKM. This CDR3 is 11 amino acids long. Trimming cost V 8 bases and J 2 bases, with 6 bases left between them. The chain's CDR3 is CASGVNYGYTF. The DNA of the CDR3 is TGTGCCAGCGGGGTCAACTATGGCTACACCTTC.

CDR3 in amino acids: CASSLHVGTSGMNEQYF. Written as DNA, the CDR3 is TGTGCCAGCAGTTTACACGTCGGGACTAGCGGGATGAACGAGCAGTACTTC. The chain uses TRBV28 and TRBJ2-7; 13 bases map to TRBD2. Germline lookup yields CDR1 MDHEN and CDR2 SYDVKM. This CDR3 contains 17 residues. V was pared by 2 bases and J by 5 bases, with 9 bases of the junction left unmatched. Full variable domain (missing parts from reference TRBV28 and TRBJ2-7): DVKVTQSSRYLVKRTGEKVFLECVQDMDHENMFWYRQDPGLGLRLIYFSYDVKMKEKGDIPEGYSVSREKKERFSLILESASTNQTSMYLCASSLHVGTSGMNEQYFGPGTRLTVT.

The chain recombines TRBV29-1 with TRBJ2-5; D gene uncertain. The CDR3 covers 10 residues. Trimming shortened V by 6 bases and J by 4 bases, and 6 bases separated the two germline ends. Germline V gives CDR1 SQVTM, CDR2 ANQGSEA. CDR3 in amino acids: CSVGGETQYF. CDR3 sequence (DNA): TGCAGCGTCGGTGGAGAGACCCAGTACTTC.

The genes are TRBV6-5 and TRBJ1-3; 8 positions match TRBD1. V lost 6 bases to trimming and J lost 2 bases; unmatched junction nucleotides: 6. Germline V gene lookup returns CDR1 MNHEY and CDR2 SVGAGI. The CDR3 runs 15 residues. The CDR3 sequence: CASSPTGGPGNTIYF. The CDR3 DNA follows: TGTGCCAGCAGCCCCACAGGGGGGCCTGGAAACACCATATATTTT.

Only one count was recorded for this clone. This rearrangement joins TRBV4-3 to TRBJ2-2; 7 positions agree with TRBD2. Per germline, CDR1 LGHNA and CDR2 YSLEER. With V trimmed by 0 bases and J by 0 bases, 10 bases remained unmatched. CDR3 length: 19 amino acids. CDR3 sequence (DNA): TGCGCCAGCAGCCAAGATTTGCTCGCGGGAGTCGCGAACACCGGGGAGCTGTTTTTT. It yields the protein CASSQDLLAGVANTGELFF.

Only one count was recorded for this clone. This sequence joins TRBV6-1 and TRBJ1-1, with 10 nucleotides matching TRBD1. The length of the CDR3 is 17 residues. V dropped 4 bases and J dropped 1; count of bases not matched to a gene: 9. Germline CDR1 and CDR2: MNHNS and SASEGT. CDR3 region: CASSAIGQGVQNTEAFF. CDR3 coding DNA: TGTGCCAGCAGTGCCATAGGACAGGGGGTCCAGAACACTGAAGCTTTCTTT.

The chain recombines TRBV5-1 with TRBJ1-1; D might be TRBD1 (5 bases). The CDR3 runs 14 residues. The germline V gene has CDR1 SGHRS and CDR2 YFSETQ. V dropped 4 bases and J dropped 4 bases, with 14 bases sitting between them. For the CDR3, the DNA is TGCGCCAGCAGCAAGACCGGGGCCACCACTGAAGCTTTCTTT. Residues: CASSKTGATTEAFF.

The rearrangement uses TRBV5-5 and TRBJ2-7, with D unclear. V lost 3 bases, J lost 1 base, and 8 bases lay in between. Germline V CDR1 and CDR2: SGHKS, YYEKEE (reference sequence). This CDR3 comprises 13 residues. The CDR3, as DNA: TGTGCCAGCAGCTGGGGTTGGTCCTACGAGCAGTACTTC. It codes for CASSWGWSYEQYF. The full variable domain, in which reference TRBV5-5 and TRBJ2-7 provide the parts outside the CDR3, is DAGVTQSPTHLIKTRGQQVTLRCSPISGHKSVSWYQQVLGQGPQFIFQYYEKEERGRGNFPDRFSARQFPNYSSELNVNALLLGDSALYLCASSWGWSYEQYFGPGTRLTVT.

CDR3 DNA: TGTGCCAGCCGTCATCACAGGGGGCGATCCTACGAGCAGTACTTC. Translated: CASRHHRGRSYEQYF. This chain links TRBV11-2 with TRBJ2-7, with TRBD1 matching 9 bases. In germline, CDR1 is SGHAT, CDR2 FQNNGV. The junction had 9 bases not matched to a gene; V was cut back by 8 bases and J by 1 base. This CDR3 is 15 amino acids long. Filled out from reference TRBV11-2 and TRBJ2-7, the complete variable domain reads EAGVAQSPRYKIIEKRQSVAFWCNPISGHATLYWYQQILGQGPKLLIQFQNNGVVDDSQLPKDRFSAERLKGVDSTLKIQPAKLEDSAVYLCASRHHRGRSYEQYFGPGTRLTVT.

The gene calls are TRBV28 and TRBJ2-7; no firm D call. Germline V gives CDR1 MDHEN, CDR2 SYDVKM. CDR3 length equals 12 residues. The V gene lost 6 bases and the J gene lost 0 bases, with 6 bases spanning the gap. The CDR3 loop is CASRADSYEQYF. The DNA of the CDR3 is TGTGCCAGCAGGGCAGACTCCTACGAGCAGTACTTC.

This clone occurred once. CDR3: CASSESKGTNYGYTF. The CDR3 nucleotides are TGCGCCAGCAGTGAGTCGAAAGGGACCAACTATGGCTACACCTTC. This rearrangement joins TRBV10-2 to TRBJ1-2; tentatively, D is TRBD1 (5 bases). From germline, CDR1 is WSHSY and CDR2 SAAADI. This CDR3 region has 15 residues. V was trimmed by 0 bases and J by 2 bases, leaving 10 bases between them.

The gene calls are TRBV5-1 and TRBJ2-4; 11 bases map to TRBD1. CDR1 is SGHRS, CDR2 YFSETQ, per germline. Unmatched junction bases numbered 9, after V lost 4 bases and J lost 15 bases. The CDR3 is 13 residues long. DNA for the CDR3: TGCGCCAGCAGCGTGGGACAGGGGGGCGCCTGGTACTTC. It specifies CASSVGQGGAWYF.

The CDR3 DNA follows: TGTGCCAGCAGCAAGAGGAAGACGCTACAAAGTCGGGCCAACGTCCTGACTTTC. This sequence encodes CASSKRKTLQSRANVLTF. This chain connects TRBV7-3 to TRBJ2-6; no firm D call. Trimming took 5 bases from V and 5 from J, leaving 22 bases between them. The CDR3 sequence is 18 residues long. CDR1 and CDR2 (germline): SGHTA, FQGTGA.

This chain joins TRBV6-1 and TRBJ2-3; 7 bases fit TRBD2. The junction had 8 bases not matched to a gene; V was cut back by 3 bases and J by 5 bases. This CDR3 contains 15 residues. Germline V gene sequence: CDR1 MNHNS, CDR2 SASEGT. CDR3 sequence: CASSEIGAGRDTQYF. In DNA, the CDR3 is TGTGCCAGCAGTGAGATAGGAGCGGGGAGAGATACGCAGTATTTT.

The chain carries TRBV28 and TRBJ1-1, with D possibly matching TRBD1 (5 bases). CDR3 length: 13 amino acids. Germline CDR1 and CDR2: MDHEN and SYDVKM. Deletions cut 7 bases from V and 7 bases from J, with 16 bases between. The CDR3 DNA reads as TGTGCCAGCATCGCGGGAGGGGAACATGAAGCTTTCTTT. The encoded protein is CASIAGGEHEAFF.

This chain joins TRBV28 and TRBJ2-7; TRBD1 matches at 9 bases. CDR3 length equals 15 residues. After removal of 6 bases from V and 6 bases from J, the junction contained 12 bases not matched to a gene. Germline values: CDR1 MDHEN, CDR2 SYDVKM. Here the CDR3 reads CASSSSGTGFTEQYF. The DNA for the CDR3 is TGTGCCAGCAGCTCGTCCGGGACAGGGTTCACCGAGCAGTACTTC.

This clone appeared a few times. The V gene is TRBV5-1, the J gene TRBJ2-5, with unresolved D. CDR1 is SGHRS and CDR2 is YFSETQ in the germline V gene. The CDR3 length is 12 residues. V shed 0 bases and J shed 2 bases, with 2 bases lying between them. In DNA form, the CDR3 reads TGCGCCAGCAGCTTGGGACAAGAGACCCAGTACTTC. The encoded protein is CASSLGQETQYF.

The chain couples TRBV7-8 to TRBJ1-4; no clear D. Trimming shortened V by 2 bases and J by 7 bases, and 14 bases separated the two germline ends. In germline, CDR1 is SGHVS, CDR2 FQNEAQ. This CDR3 is 15 amino acids long. The CDR3 loop reads CASSLFGHGGEKLFF. In DNA, the CDR3 is TGTGCCAGCAGCTTATTCGGGCATGGAGGTGAAAAACTGTTTTTT.

This clone was recorded only once. In DNA form, the CDR3 reads TGTGCCAGCAGCGTAGGGGGGTTTAACTATGGCTACACCTTC. Protein: CASSVGGFNYGYTF. The chain recombines TRBV9 with TRBJ1-2, with a tentative D call TRBD1 (5 bases). The CDR3 sequence is 14 residues long. Germline CDR1 reads SGDLS; CDR2 reads YYNGEE. The V end was cut by 0 bases, the J end by 1 base, with 7 bases between.

In nucleotides, the CDR3 is TGTGCCAGTAGCCGACAGGGAGGAGGGGATACGCAGTATTTT. This sequence encodes CASSRQGGGDTQYF. The chain links TRBV19 to TRBJ2-3; weak D call: TRBD1 (7 bases). Trimming left V 6 bases short and J 6 bases short, with 16 bases between. The germline V gene has CDR1 LNHDA and CDR2 SQIVND (reference sequence). CDR3 length: 14 amino acids.

The chain employs TRBV18 and TRBJ2-7; 7 bases match TRBD2. Germline values: CDR1 KGHSH, CDR2 LQKENI. The CDR3 consists of 17 residues. With V trimmed by 0 bases and J by 0 bases, 8 bases remained unmatched. DNA for the CDR3: TGTGCCAGCTCACCACCGATCTGGGAGGGCAACTCCTACGAGCAGTACTTC. Amino acid sequence: CASSPPIWEGNSYEQYF.

With regard to this clone: Other DNA sequences in the same sample also yield this CDR3. The chain combines TRBV9 with TRBJ2-2; D is uncertain. Germline values: CDR1 SGDLS, CDR2 YYNGEE. The length of the CDR3 is 13 residues. Deletions cut 3 bases from V and 4 bases from J, with 7 bases between. CDR3 amino acids: CASSATGTGELFF. The CDR3 DNA reads TGTGCCAGCAGCGCCACCGGCACCGGGGAGCTGTTTTTT.

This sequence joins TRBV18 and TRBJ2-1, with 11 bases fitting TRBD2. The V and J ends lost 4 bases and 0 bases, in that order; junction bases with no gene match: 5. The germline CDR1 and CDR2 sequences are KGHSH and LQKENI. This CDR3 has 17 amino acids. The CDR3, as DNA: TGTGCCAGCTCACTCCTCGGACTAGCGGGCTCCTACAATGAGCAGTTCTTC. It specifies CASSLLGLAGSYNEQFF.

This clone appeared a few times. The chain joins TRBV9 to TRBJ2-3; TRBD2 matches 13 bases. The CDR3 is 17 residues long. V dropped 3 bases and J dropped 3; count of bases not matched to a gene: 7. Per germline, CDR1 SGDLS and CDR2 YYNGEE. CDR3 in DNA: TGTGCCAGCAGCGCCCCTGGGACTAGCGGGAAGACAGATACGCAGTATTTT. It translates to CASSAPGTSGKTDTQYF. The entire variable domain, with the rest obtained from reference TRBV9 and TRBJ2-3, is as follows: DSGVTQTPKHLITATGQRVTLRCSPRSGDLSVYWYQQSLDQGLQFLIQYYNGEERAKGNILERFSAQQFPDLHSELNLSSLELGDSALYFCASSAPGTSGKTDTQYFGPGTRLTVL.

V gene TRBV7-2 combines with J gene TRBJ2-3; TRBD1 matches 8 bases. Germline CDR1 is SGHTA and CDR2 is FQGNSA. J was trimmed by 6 bases and V by 5 bases; bases with no gene match: 13. The CDR3 sequence is 16 residues long. The CDR3 DNA reads TGTGCCAGCAGCGACACTCTAGGACGGGACAGGGATACGCAGTATTTT. This codes for CASSDTLGRDRDTQYF.